The 32 T cell receptor beta chains presented below share a single source sample, sequenced in a study of identical twins (dated by TCRdb to the mid-2010s). Library creation used 5' RACE. The sequencing machine was an Illumina HiSeq 2000. TCRdb took the public reads, trimmed them with fastp at Q25, ran MiXCR for clone calling and kept in-frame beta chains. Each entry merges the rows of one CDR3 protein and shows their most common DNA and genes. Here the sample has 540,000 or so distinct CDR3 sequences; 20% to 25% occur a single time. The ten largest account for approximately 0.49% of the sample. The same data also went into a second study, on yellow fever vaccine responses in identical twins.

The material sequenced was CD4+ T cells sorted from blood. Receptors originate from a woman between 18 and 29 years old in good health.

The chain has TRBV24-1 and TRBJ2-5; D assignment may be TRBD1 or TRBD2 (6 bases each). CDR3 length: 12 amino acids. From germline, CDR1 is KGHDR and CDR2 SFDVKD. Trimming took 7 bases from V and 4 from J, leaving 9 bases between them. CDR3 region: CATSRGGETQYF. Here the CDR3 DNA reads TGTGCCACCAGCAGGGGAGGAGAGACCCAGTACTTC.

This clonotype turned up a few times. J is TRBJ2-2 and V is TRBV20-1; D is perhaps TRBD2 (6 bases). This CDR3 comprises 17 residues. Germline lookup yields CDR1 DFQATT and CDR2 SNEGSKA (reference sequence). Trimming took 0 bases from V and 0 from J, leaving 14 bases between them. The CDR3 DNA follows: TGCAGTGCTAGAGATCGGGGAGGTGCCTCGAACACCGGGGAGCTGTTTTTT. Its translation is CSARDRGGASNTGELFF.

This clonotype was counted between two and nine times. As DNA, the CDR3 is TGCAGTGCTAGAGCTCTCCTCAGGAACACTGAAGCTTTCTTT. This gives the protein CSARALLRNTEAFF. The rearrangement links TRBV20-1 to TRBJ1-1, with no clear D. Trimming left V 1 base short and J 1 base short, with 10 bases between. CDR1 and CDR2 (germline): DFQATT, SNEGSKA (reference sequence). The length of the CDR3 is 14 residues.

This clonotype was seen only a few times. V and J are TRBV7-2 and TRBJ2-1; TRBD2 agrees at 7 bases. CDR1 is SGHTA and CDR2 is FQGNSA in the germline V gene. There are 16 residues in the CDR3. V shed 6 bases and J 0 bases; nucleotides not matched to a gene: 8. The CDR3: CASSWWREHSYNEQFF. The CDR3 DNA follows: TGTGCCAGCAGTTGGTGGCGGGAGCACTCCTACAATGAGCAGTTCTTC.

V usage is TRBV28 and J usage is TRBJ2-4, with 7 bases identical to TRBD1. Germline values: CDR1 MDHEN, CDR2 SYDVKM. V lost 7 bases, J lost 3 bases, and 6 bases stayed unmatched. The CDR3 loop spans 14 amino acids. In nucleotides, the CDR3 is TGTGCCAGCACCTGGGGGACAGTCAAAAACATTCAGTACTTC. This translates into CASTWGTVKNIQYF.

In its sample, this clonotype was seen a few times. The gene calls are TRBV6-5 and TRBJ2-1; 10 bases agree with TRBD2. The CDR3 spans 17 residues. The germline V gene has CDR1 MNHEY and CDR2 SVGAGI. The ends lost 2 bases at V and 6 bases at J; junction bases unmatched: 10. DNA of the CDR3: TGTGCCAGCAGTTACCCAATCAGCGGGGGGGCCCCCAATGAGCAGTTCTTC. Protein product: CASSYPISGGAPNEQFF.

This clonotype has a handful of counts. The chain has TRBV10-3 and TRBJ2-7, with TRBD1 as a possible D gene (6 bases). Per the germline V gene, CDR1 is ENHRY and CDR2 is SYGVKD. This CDR3 contains 15 residues. V shed 3 bases and J shed 1 base, with 13 bases lying between them. CDR3 sequence (DNA): TGTGCCATCAGTGAAACCAGGGGATTATCCTACGAGCAGTACGTC. It translates to CAISETRGLSYEQYV.

A few counts support this clonotype. The CDR3 coding sequence is TGCAGTGCTTTCGACAGGGGCACAGATACGCAGTATTTT. This encodes CSAFDRGTDTQYF. This chain uses TRBV20-1 with TRBJ2-3, with 7 positions matching TRBD1. V lost 5 bases, J lost 1 base, and 3 bases stayed unmatched. CDR1 is DFQATT and CDR2 is SNEGSKA in the germline V gene (reference sequence). The CDR3 runs to 13 residues.

This clonotype has just a few counts. The chain joins TRBV6-1 to TRBJ2-7, with D possibly matching TRBD2 (6 bases). Trimming took 8 bases from V and 7 from J, leaving 27 bases between them. Germline CDR1 MNHNS, CDR2 SASEGT. This CDR3 contains 16 residues. DNA for the CDR3: TGTGCCAGCCGCCCCATCCCGGGAGAAAGGTCAGGGGAGCAGTACGTC. This gives the protein CASRPIPGERSGEQYV.

The CDR3 reads CAISDIKVGHEQFF. The CDR3 DNA reads as TGTGCCATCAGTGATATTAAGGTTGGCCATGAGCAGTTCTTC. The chain combines TRBV10-3 with TRBJ2-1, with D uncertain. Trimming took off 3 bases at V and 8 bases at J, with 14 bases between the two ends. The CDR3 is 14 amino acids. Looked up from germline, CDR1 is ENHRY and CDR2 is SYGVKD.

The chain couples TRBV28 to TRBJ1-4; D uncertain. CDR1 is MDHEN and CDR2 is SYDVKM in the germline V gene. Trimming removed 7 bases at V and 0 bases at J, with 12 bases between. This CDR3 region has 15 residues. In nucleotides, the CDR3 is TGTGCCAGCACCGTACAGTCTGCAACTAATGAAAAACTGTTTTTT. As protein: CASTVQSATNEKLFF.

The V call is TRBV18, the J call TRBJ2-7; 10 nucleotides line up with TRBD1. Per germline, CDR1 KGHSH and CDR2 LQKENI. The length of the CDR3 is 13 residues. V lost 4 bases and J lost 8; bases outside the gene matches: 5. As DNA, the CDR3 is TGTGCCAGCTCACTCGGGACAGGGGAGAAGCAGTACGTC. As protein: CASSLGTGEKQYV.

This clonotype was observed a few times. V is TRBV3-1 and J is TRBJ2-3; D perhaps matches TRBD1 (6 bases). The CDR3 is made up of 14 amino acids. V lost 1 base, J lost 5 bases, and 10 bases lay in between. Germline values: CDR1 LGHDT, CDR2 YNNKEL (reference sequence). The CDR3 DNA reads TGTGCCAGCAGCCAAGGGGGGCTGGGAGATACGCAGTATTTT. This sequence encodes CASSQGGLGDTQYF.

This clonotype came up many times. This chain joins TRBV20-1 and TRBJ2-3; the D gene could be TRBD1 or TRBD2 (5 bases each). V lost 5 bases and J 9 bases, leaving 12 bases between the germline ends. This CDR3 region has 11 residues. Germline assignment: CDR1 DFQATT and CDR2 SNEGSKA (reference sequence). Here the CDR3 DNA reads TGCAGTGCTGAGGGGTGGGGAACGCAGTATTTT. This encodes CSAEGWGTQYF.

The chain is built from TRBV15 and TRBJ2-2; D perhaps matches TRBD1 (5 bases). The CDR3 is made up of 15 amino acids. Trimming shortened V by 3 bases and J by 0 bases, and 8 bases separated the two germline ends. Germline assignment: CDR1 LNHNV and CDR2 YYDKDF (reference sequence). CDR3 nucleotide sequence: TGTGCCACCAGCAGCGACAGCCCGAACACCGGGGAGCTGTTTTTT. Translating it yields CATSSDSPNTGELFF.

This clonotype came up a few times. J is TRBJ2-7 and V is TRBV12-3 or TRBV12-4, with TRBD2 matching over 7 bases. The length of the CDR3 is 16 residues. V lost 5 bases, J lost 2 bases, and 12 bases stayed unmatched. The CDR3 DNA reads as TGTGCCAGCAGTACCTTGCTTGGCGGGGGTACCTACGAGCAGTACTTC. Translation: CASSTLLGGGTYEQYF.

This chain links TRBV25-1 with TRBJ2-5, with 9 bases that match TRBD1. V lost 7 bases to trimming and J lost 1 base; unmatched junction nucleotides: 16. The germline CDR1 and CDR2 sequences are MGHDK and SYGVNS. The CDR3 spans 18 residues. CDR3 sequence (DNA): TGTGCCAGCACCCCCCCCCTCCAGGACAGGGGAATCCAAGAGACCCAGTACTTC. It yields the protein CASTPPLQDRGIQETQYF.

CDR3 amino acids: CASSQQSSYEQYF. CDR3 coding DNA: TGCGCCAGCAGCCAACAGAGCTCCTACGAGCAGTACTTC. The chain links TRBV5-1 to TRBJ2-7; no clear D. This CDR3 is built from 13 residues. Looked up from germline, CDR1 is SGHRS and CDR2 is YFSETQ. The germline V and J ends were trimmed by 4 bases and 0 bases, with 8 bases remaining between them.

This clonotype was observed a few times. The chain employs TRBV9 and TRBJ2-7; 7 bases agree with TRBD1. CDR3 size: 14 residues. Per germline, CDR1 SGDLS and CDR2 YYNGEE. V trimming: 0 bases; J trimming: 6 bases; junction bases outside the gene matches: 6. The CDR3, as DNA: TGTGCCAGCAGCGTAGACCCAGGGGGTCGCGAGCAGTACTTC. This translates into CASSVDPGGREQYF.

V usage is TRBV4-2 and J usage is TRBJ2-3, with 11 bases that match TRBD2. The CDR3 contains 18 residues. Per the germline V gene, CDR1 is LGHNA and CDR2 is YNFKEQ. V lost 6 bases and J lost 0; bases outside the gene matches: 11. The CDR3 is CASRAGTSGPASTDTQYF. The CDR3, as DNA: TGTGCCAGCAGAGCAGGGACTAGCGGACCAGCCAGCACAGATACGCAGTATTTT.

V is TRBV4-1 and J is TRBJ2-1; 12 nucleotides line up with TRBD2. J was trimmed by 8 bases and V by 4 bases; bases with no gene match: 6. CDR3 length: 15 amino acids. Germline lookup yields CDR1 MGHRA and CDR2 YSYEKL. Here the CDR3 DNA reads TGCGCCAGCAGCCTCCTAGCGGGAGGGCCCCATGAGCAGTTCTTC. Its protein product is CASSLLAGGPHEQFF.

There are a few counts of this clonotype. This sequence joins TRBV29-1 and TRBJ1-1; no definite D call. Trimming took 7 bases from V and 1 from J, leaving 10 bases between them. In germline, CDR1 is SQVTM, CDR2 ANQGSEA. The CDR3 runs to 12 residues. CDR3 nucleotides: TGCAGCGCCGGTTGGAGGAACACTGAAGCTTTCTTT. Amino acid sequence: CSAGWRNTEAFF.

This clonotype was counted only a few times. The chain carries TRBV5-6 and TRBJ2-5, with TRBD2 matching over 7 bases. CDR1 is SGHDT, CDR2 YYEEEE, per germline. With V trimmed by 0 bases and J by 5 bases, 4 bases remained unmatched. The CDR3 extends over 14 amino acids. The CDR3, as DNA: TGTGCCAGCAGCTTGGCCAACGGGGGGGAGACCCAGTACTTC. Protein: CASSLANGGETQYF.

This clonotype was observed a handful of times. V is TRBV3-1 and J is TRBJ2-1; no definite D call. Trimming removed 0 bases at V and 6 bases at J, with 15 bases between. Germline assignment: CDR1 LGHDT and CDR2 YNNKEL (reference sequence). The CDR3 totals 16 residues. CDR3 DNA: TGTGCCAGCAGCCAAGAAAACCGGGTCCTGGGCAATGAGCAGTTCTTC. Protein product: CASSQENRVLGNEQFF.

The sample holds a few counts of this clonotype. The chain combines TRBV20-1 with TRBJ1-1; D is perhaps TRBD1 (5 bases). The ends were cut back, 4 bases at V and 3 bases at J, with 18 bases in the middle. CDR1 and CDR2 (germline): DFQATT, SNEGSKA (reference sequence). CDR3 length equals 15 residues. CDR3 region: CSATNSGVGDTEAFF. The DNA of the CDR3 is TGCAGTGCTACAAACAGCGGGGTAGGGGACACTGAAGCTTTCTTT.

CDR3 loop: CASSPWRGGTDTQYF. In nucleotides, the CDR3 is TGTGCCAGCAGTCCCTGGCGGGGGGGCACAGATACGCAGTATTTT. The chain has TRBV11-2 and TRBJ2-3; 8 bases line up with TRBD2. Germline CDR1 reads SGHAT; CDR2 reads FQNNGV. Trimming at V came to 6 bases and at J to 1 base, leaving 6 bases not matched to a gene. The CDR3 length is 15 residues.

The rearrangement uses TRBV28 and TRBJ2-7; D may be TRBD1 (5 bases). This CDR3 is 13 amino acids long. The germline V gene encodes CDR1 MDHEN and CDR2 SYDVKM. Trimming cost V 4 bases and J 1 base, with 8 bases left between them. CDR3 DNA: TGTGCCAGCAGTTGGGGCAGATCCTACGAGCAGTACTTC. This gives the protein CASSWGRSYEQYF.

The V and J genes are TRBV28 and TRBJ1-3, with D tentatively TRBD1 (5 bases). Germline lookup yields CDR1 MDHEN and CDR2 SYDVKM. Deletions cut 2 bases from V and 1 base from J, with 15 bases between. This CDR3 spans 17 amino acids. The CDR3 sequence is CASSLNYGGKSGNTIYF. For the CDR3, the DNA is TGTGCCAGCAGTTTAAATTACGGGGGGAAGTCTGGAAACACCATATATTTT.

This clonotype was detected only a few times. The chain couples TRBV29-1 to TRBJ2-3; the D gene is possibly TRBD1 (5 bases). V was trimmed by 4 bases and J by 2 bases, leaving 13 bases between them. This CDR3 is 14 amino acids long. The germline gives CDR1 SQVTM, CDR2 ANQGSEA. The CDR3 sequence is CSVARQQNTDTQYF. CDR3 nucleotide sequence: TGCAGCGTTGCGAGACAGCAGAACACAGATACGCAGTATTTT.

This chain uses TRBV5-6 with TRBJ2-1; 12 nucleotides agree with TRBD2. The CDR3 covers 15 residues. The germline CDR1 and CDR2 sequences are SGHDT and YYEEEE. The V gene end was trimmed by 5 bases and the J gene end by 7 bases; junction bases not matched to a gene: 7. This chain's CDR3 is CASRLTSGSINEQFF. The CDR3 coding sequence is TGTGCCAGCAGACTGACTAGCGGGAGTATAAATGAGCAGTTCTTC.

The sample holds a few counts of this clonotype. The chain carries TRBV6-1 and TRBJ2-4; D is perhaps TRBD2 (7 bases). The V and J ends lost 11 bases and 1 base respectively, with 12 bases between them. CDR3 length: 13 residues. Germline values: CDR1 MNHNS, CDR2 SASEGT. This chain's CDR3 is CASKGGAKNIQYF. The CDR3, as DNA: TGTGCCTCTAAGGGGGGGGCCAAAAACATTCAGTACTTC.

The V call is TRBV10-3, the J call TRBJ2-3; D call uncertain. The germline V and J ends were trimmed by 8 bases and 2 bases, with 8 bases remaining between them. This CDR3 is 12 amino acids long. Germline V gives CDR1 ENHRY, CDR2 SYGVKD. The CDR3 DNA is TGTGCCATCGGTGGGATCACAGATACGCAGTATTTT. It codes for CAIGGITDTQYF.